This T cell receptor (beta chain) is drawn from a study of blood T cell repertoires in COVID-19. Study-level background: Whether acute or convalescent, the COVID-19 samples came from the United States, Italy and Spain.

Participants spanned ages about 18 to 89 years and resided in 24 US areas. Under the authors' procedure: From reference gene primer amplification, estimates of nucleated cell counts were derived. Here immunoSEQ multiplex PCR was the method, and the copy in TCRdb shows in-frame clones only, minus some. V and J calls and clone size come straight from that table; D and trimming were deduced from the DNA. Of 250,000 or so clones in the sample, around 93% were seen once. This clone was seen once. Sequencing was performed on PBMCs or T cells enriched from blood (not recorded which). The TCR originated in a human donor in a cohort exposed to, infected with or recovered from COVID-19 (not recorded which). The donor label of this sample is uncertain.

The DNA of the CDR3 is TGTGCCAGCAGTCCAGGGGCAACTAATGAAAAACTGTTTTTT. It specifies CASSPGATNEKLFF. The rearrangement uses TRBV2 and TRBJ1-4, with D possibly TRBD1 on 6 matching bases. V lost 5 bases to trimming and J lost 0 bases, with 7 bases between them. This CDR3 is 14 amino acids long. From germline, CDR1 is SNHLY and CDR2 FYNNEI.